The sample holds a few counts of the clone carrying this TCR beta chain. What it recognizes is unknown. Unique molecular identifiers were used in preparing the TCRbeta library. TCRdb re-derived calls from the PCR reads in MiXCR, one entry per CDR3 protein. The sample shows around 580,000 distinct CDR3 sequences, 25% to 30% of them seen only once. The sample is drawn from a study of T-cell reconstitution after alpha-beta-depleted transplantation in children. Study results and caveats: The high TCRbeta diversity at day 60 in some patients came from surviving recipient T cells and thymic progenitors. Reportedly, alpha-beta T cells present about two months post-transplant originated from several hundred expanded clones of graft origin. Hyperexpanded clones declined; after one year, newly produced T cells mostly supplied diversity.

This CDR3 contains 15 residues. Germline V gene lookup returns CDR1 SGHTA and CDR2 FQGNSA. Losses at the gene ends were 5 bases for V and 4 bases for J; bases not matched to a gene: 6. The V and J genes are TRBV7-2 and TRBJ1-4, with 8 bases matching TRBD1. The sample here was PBMCs, taken before TCRalphabeta/CD19-depleted stem cell transplant. The sequence came from a boy under two years old with Wiskott-Aldrich syndrome, due to receive a stem cell transplant. The CDR3 here is CASSARGPGNEKLFF. CDR3 coding DNA: TGTGCCAGCAGCGCCAGGGGGCCTGGTAATGAAAAACTGTTTTTT.